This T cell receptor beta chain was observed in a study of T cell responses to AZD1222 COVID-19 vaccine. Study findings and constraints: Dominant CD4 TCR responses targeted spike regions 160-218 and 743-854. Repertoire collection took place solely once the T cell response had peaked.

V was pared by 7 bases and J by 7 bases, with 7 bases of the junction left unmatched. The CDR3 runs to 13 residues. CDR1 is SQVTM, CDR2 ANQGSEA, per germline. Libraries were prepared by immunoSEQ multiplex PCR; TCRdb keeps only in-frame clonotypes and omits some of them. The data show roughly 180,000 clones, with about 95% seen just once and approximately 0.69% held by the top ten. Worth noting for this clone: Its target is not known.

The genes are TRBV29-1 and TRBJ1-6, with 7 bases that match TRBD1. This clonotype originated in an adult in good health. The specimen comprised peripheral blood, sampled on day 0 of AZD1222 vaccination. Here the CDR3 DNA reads TGCAGCGCCCAGGGACAGCTAAATTCACCCCTCCACTTT. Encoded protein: CSAQGQLNSPLHF.